This TCR beta chain emerged from a study of T-cell reconstitution after alpha-beta-depleted transplantation in children. The CDR3 sequence is 13 residues long. Trimming pared 1 base from V and 3 bases from J, leaving 4 bases between. CDR1 KGHSH and CDR2 LQKENI come from the germline V gene. This clonotype occurred a few times. Unique molecular identifiers were incorporated when the TCRbeta library was constructed. TCRdb itself ran the PCR reads through MiXCR, one entry per CDR3 protein. The table has around 680,000 distinct CDR3 sequences, 16% seen once; the top ten hold about 1.1%. Sequenced here: PBMCs from the stem cell graft donor, sampled from the stem cell graft. This clonotype was sampled from a human donor who donated a stem cell graft to a child with acute myeloid leukemia. The rearrangement uses TRBV18 and TRBJ1-3; D call uncertain. CDR3 in DNA: TGTGCCAGCTCACCACTTAGTGGAAACACCATATATTTT. It codes for CASSPLSGNTIYF.